These 20 T cell receptor beta chains were sequenced from one sample in a study of PD-1 blockade in classical Hodgkin lymphoma (dated by TCRdb to the early 2020s). In light of the paper, this sample's time point label describes: cycle 1 day 1 (C1D1), immediately before nivolumab initiation. Relapse after autologous stem cell transplantation had occurred in all trial patients, and cohorts A, B and C were distinguished by prior brentuximab vedotin exposure. Libraries were made using the immunoSEQ multiplex PCR assay. In its TCRdb copy, this immuneACCESS table keeps in-frame sequences only and misses some clones. Where compared with another copy, unresolved V genes explain less than half of these, and the others have no known cause. The sample table lists 40,000 to 65,000 clones, over 70% of them with a count of one. The ten largest clones represent roughly 16% of the sample. This specimen consisted of peripheral blood mononuclear cells (PBMCs), obtained at baseline. The origin of the receptors is a human donor with classical Hodgkin lymphoma.

The genes are TRBV19 and TRBJ2-7, with D possibly TRBD1 on 5 matching bases. Per the germline V gene, CDR1 is LNHDA and CDR2 is SQIVND (reference sequence). The V gene lost 4 bases and the J gene lost 6 bases, with 13 bases spanning the gap. This CDR3 contains 13 residues. CDR3 region: CASSSRGKVEQYF. The CDR3, as DNA: TGTGCCAGTAGTAGTAGGGGAAAGGTCGAGCAGTACTTC. Variable domain in full (rest from reference TRBV19 and TRBJ2-7): DGGITQSPKYLFRKEGQNVTLSCEQNLNHDAMYWYRQDPGQGLRLIYYSQIVNDFQKGDIAEGYSVSREKKESFPLTVTSAQKNPTAFYLCASSSRGKVEQYFGPGTRLTVT.

This sequence joins TRBV5-1 and TRBJ1-2; D possibly corresponds to TRBD1 (6 bases). Germline V gene sequence: CDR1 SGHRS, CDR2 YFSETQ. The CDR3 sequence is 10 residues long. Trimming removed 6 bases at V and 8 bases at J, with 8 bases between. In DNA form, the CDR3 reads TGCGCCAGCAAGGGGGACGGCTACACCTTC. Translation gives CASKGDGYTF.

The chain has TRBV2 and TRBJ2-6; D gene uncertain. The CDR3 runs 14 residues. Germline V gene lookup returns CDR1 SNHLY and CDR2 FYNNEI. Trimming took off 6 bases at V and 1 base at J, with 7 bases between the two ends. The CDR3 bases are TGTGCCAGCAGACTCACTTCTGGGGCCAACGTCCTGACTTTC. Amino acids: CASRLTSGANVLTF.

The chain couples TRBV12-5 to TRBJ2-1; 9 positions match TRBD2. The CDR3 totals 17 residues. V shed 3 bases, J shed 7 bases, and the junction held 13 bases outside the gene matches. Germline assignment: CDR1 LGHNT and CDR2 FRNRAP. CDR3: CASGLRFLAGRENEQFF. CDR3 DNA sequence: TGTGCTAGTGGTTTACGGTTCCTAGCGGGACGAGAGAATGAGCAGTTCTTC.

Comment on this clone: At one of its ends the junction is not consistent with the germline gene, which may arise from a read error. The CDR3 is CASSQGTGFNQPQHF. CDR3 nucleotide sequence: TGCGCCAGCAGCCAAGGGACAGGCTTTAATCAGCCCCAGCATTTT. This rearrangement joins TRBV5-6 to TRBJ1-5, with 8 bases that match TRBD1. Germline values: CDR1 SGHDT, CDR2 YYEEEE. The CDR3 runs to 15 residues. Variable domain in full (rest from reference TRBV5-6 and TRBJ1-5): DAGVTQSPTHLIKTRGQQVTLRCSPKSGHDTVSWYQQALGQGPQFIFQYYEEEERQRGNFPDRFSGHQFPNYSSELNVNALLLGDSALYLCASSQGTGFNQPQHFGDGTRLSIL.

J is TRBJ1-4 and V is TRBV14; D might be TRBD1 (5 bases). Germline values: CDR1 SGHDN, CDR2 FVKESK. V shed 4 bases and J shed 1 base, with 10 bases lying between them. The CDR3 has 15 residues. CDR3 sequence: CASSLTGGTNEKLFF. The CDR3 region has the DNA TGTGCCAGCAGCCTTACGGGGGGAACTAATGAAAAACTGTTTTTT.

The rearrangement links TRBV10-3 to TRBJ1-1; possibly TRBD1 for D (5 bases). Trimming stripped 7 bases from V and 1 base from J, with 13 bases between. CDR1 is ENHRY and CDR2 is SYGVKD in the germline V gene. The CDR3 consists of 14 residues. The CDR3: CAIKSAGPNTEAFF. CDR3 in DNA: TGTGCCATCAAGTCAGCAGGGCCGAACACTGAAGCTTTCTTT.

V gene TRBV15 combines with J gene TRBJ1-1; D is ambiguous. Germline V gives CDR1 LNHNV, CDR2 YYDKDF (reference sequence). The V and J ends lost 3 bases and 4 bases respectively, with 9 bases between them. The CDR3 is 13 residues long. CDR3 in DNA: TGTGCCACCAGCAGTATGGGGAGCACTGAAGCTTTCTTT. It yields the protein CATSSMGSTEAFF.

The chain employs TRBV30 and TRBJ2-5; a weak D match, TRBD2 (6 bases). Germline values: CDR1 GTSNPN, CDR2 SVGIG (reference sequence). The CDR3 contains 13 residues. Trimming stripped 0 bases from V and 5 bases from J, with 10 bases between. The CDR3 is CAWSVPRGETQYF. The CDR3 nucleotides read TGTGCCTGGAGTGTACCTCGGGGGGAGACCCAGTACTTC.

The genes are TRBV10-3 and TRBJ2-7; D is perhaps TRBD1 or TRBD2 (5 bases each). Deletions cut 4 bases from V and 0 bases from J, with 10 bases between. CDR3 length: 14 residues. Germline V gene lookup returns CDR1 ENHRY and CDR2 SYGVKD. The CDR3 protein is CAISAGASSYEQYV. In DNA, the CDR3 is TGTGCCATCAGTGCCGGGGCGAGCTCCTACGAGCAGTACGTC.

V usage is TRBV27 and J usage is TRBJ1-5; 9 bases agree with TRBD1. CDR1 is MNHEY, CDR2 SMNVEV, per germline (reference sequence). The CDR3 extends over 17 amino acids. Trimming at V came to 5 bases and at J to 1 base, leaving 9 bases not matched to a gene. The CDR3 here is CASSRDGTGNSNQPQHF. The CDR3 region has the DNA TGTGCCAGCAGTAGGGATGGGACAGGGAACAGCAATCAGCCCCAGCATTTT.

This rearrangement joins TRBV4-3 to TRBJ1-1; D not resolved. V was clipped by 0 bases and J by 5 bases, with 7 bases between them. This CDR3 has 13 amino acids. The V gene's germline CDR1 is LGHNA and CDR2 YSLEER. For the CDR3, the DNA is TGCGCCAGCAGCCAAGATTGGGGTACTGAAGCTTTCTTT. Its protein is CASSQDWGTEAFF.

This clone was seen just once. J is TRBJ1-6 and V is TRBV5-1; 7 positions match TRBD1. The germline V gene has CDR1 SGHRS and CDR2 YFSETQ. Trimming cost V 3 bases and J 7 bases; bases outside gene matches: 7. This CDR3 has 15 residues. The DNA for the CDR3 is TGCGCCAGCAGCTCAGCGCAGGGACAGAATTCACCCCTCCACTTT. This sequence encodes CASSSAQGQNSPLHF.

The genes are TRBV18 and TRBJ2-3; D gene unclear. Germline CDR1 is KGHSH and CDR2 is LQKENI. CDR3 length equals 13 residues. V lost 6 bases to trimming and J lost 3 bases, with 10 bases between them. The CDR3 DNA follows: TGTGCCAGCTCCCCCTATTGGACAGATACGCAGTATTTT. It yields the protein CASSPYWTDTQYF.

The chain recombines TRBV30 with TRBJ1-1; D not certain. Per germline, CDR1 GTSNPN and CDR2 SVGIG (reference sequence). The V and J ends lost 1 base and 11 bases respectively, with 14 bases between them. CDR3 length: 12 amino acids. The CDR3 here is CAWSAGPSEAFF. DNA for the CDR3: TGTGCCTGGAGTGCTGGTCCCTCGGAGGCTTTCTTT.

CDR3 amino acids: CASSVSGSWRDQYF. The CDR3 DNA reads TGTGCCAGCAGCGTGAGCGGGAGTTGGAGGGACCAGTACTTC. The rearrangement joins TRBV7-9 to TRBJ2-5, with 8 bases lining up with TRBD2. The CDR3 extends over 14 amino acids. J was trimmed by 10 bases and V by 5 bases; bases with no gene match: 12. Per germline, CDR1 SEHNR and CDR2 FQNEAQ (reference sequence).

The genes are TRBV7-6 and TRBJ1-4; D gene unclear. The V gene lost 1 base and the J gene lost 11 bases, with 17 bases spanning the gap. CDR1 is SGHVS, CDR2 FNYEAQ, per germline. The CDR3 length is 15 residues. The CDR3 bases are TGTGCCAGCAGCTTAGTGGGTGTTGGCAGGAGGAAACTGTTTTTT. Its protein product is CASSLVGVGRRKLFF.

The genes are TRBV5-1 and TRBJ1-1; 7 bases are a match to TRBD1. This CDR3 comprises 14 residues. The V segment lost 0 bases and the J segment 3 bases; nucleotides outside the gene matches: 2. The germline CDR1 and CDR2 sequences are SGHRS and YFSETQ. CDR3 sequence reads: CASSLGDRDTEAFF. DNA for the CDR3: TGCGCCAGCAGCTTGGGAGACAGGGACACTGAAGCTTTCTTT.

This clone was found a few times. As DNA, the CDR3 is TGTGCCAGCAGCTTTGCTCCAAACTCCTACAATGAGCAGTTCTTC. It yields the protein CASSFAPNSYNEQFF. This sequence joins TRBV7-2 and TRBJ2-1; D is unresolved. V was shortened by 3 bases and J by 0 bases, with 9 bases between the two germline ends. CDR3 length: 15 amino acids. In germline, CDR1 is SGHTA, CDR2 FQGNSA.

The J gene is TRBJ2-3, the V gene TRBV10-1, with TRBD2 matching over 7 bases. The CDR3 is 14 residues long. The germline gives CDR1 WNHNN, CDR2 SYGVQD (reference sequence). With V trimmed by 2 bases and J by 6 bases, 5 bases remained unmatched. The CDR3 DNA reads TGCGCCAGCAGTGAGGCGGGAGAGTCCGATACGCAGTATTTT. Translation gives CASSEAGESDTQYF.